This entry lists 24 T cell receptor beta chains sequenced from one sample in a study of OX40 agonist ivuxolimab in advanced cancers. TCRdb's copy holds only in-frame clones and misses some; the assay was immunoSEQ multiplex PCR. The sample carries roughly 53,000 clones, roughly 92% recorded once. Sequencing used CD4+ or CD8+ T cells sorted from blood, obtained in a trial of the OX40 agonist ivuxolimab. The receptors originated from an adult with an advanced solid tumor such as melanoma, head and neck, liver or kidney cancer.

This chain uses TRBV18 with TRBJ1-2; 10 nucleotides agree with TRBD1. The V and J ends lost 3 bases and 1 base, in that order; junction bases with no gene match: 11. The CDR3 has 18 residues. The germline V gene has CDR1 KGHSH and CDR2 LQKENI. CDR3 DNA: TGTGCCAGCTCACCCTCGACGGGACAGGGGCCTCTTAACTATGGCTACACCTTC. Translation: CASSPSTGQGPLNYGYTF.

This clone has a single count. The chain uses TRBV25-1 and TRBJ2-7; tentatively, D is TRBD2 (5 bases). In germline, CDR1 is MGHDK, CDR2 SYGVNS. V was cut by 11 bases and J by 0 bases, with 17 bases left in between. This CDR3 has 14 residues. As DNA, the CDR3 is TGTGCCCGCACCGGGCGGGCCTACTCCTACGAGCAGTACTTC. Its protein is CARTGRAYSYEQYF.

Here the CDR3 DNA reads TGTGCCAGCAGTTTTCCCCCACAGGATATTGGAAACACCATATATTTT. It is translated as CASSFPPQDIGNTIYF. The chain has TRBV28 and TRBJ1-3, with D perhaps TRBD1 (5 bases). V shed 3 bases and J shed 3 bases, with 15 bases lying between them. Germline values: CDR1 MDHEN, CDR2 SYDVKM. CDR3 length: 16 residues.

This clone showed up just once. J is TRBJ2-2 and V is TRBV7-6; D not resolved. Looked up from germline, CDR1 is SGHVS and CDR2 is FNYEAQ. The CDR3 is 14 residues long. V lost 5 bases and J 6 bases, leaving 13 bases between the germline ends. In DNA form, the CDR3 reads TGTGCCAGCAGCCTCGAAGGTGGGCCCGGGGAGCTGTTTTTT. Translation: CASSLEGGPGELFF.

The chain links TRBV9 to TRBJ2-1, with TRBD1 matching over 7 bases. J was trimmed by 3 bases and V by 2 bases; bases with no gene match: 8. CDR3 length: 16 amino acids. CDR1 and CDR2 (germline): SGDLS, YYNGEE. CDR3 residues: CASSVSGTEDYNEQFF. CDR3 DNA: TGTGCCAGCAGCGTGTCCGGGACAGAGGACTACAATGAGCAGTTCTTC.

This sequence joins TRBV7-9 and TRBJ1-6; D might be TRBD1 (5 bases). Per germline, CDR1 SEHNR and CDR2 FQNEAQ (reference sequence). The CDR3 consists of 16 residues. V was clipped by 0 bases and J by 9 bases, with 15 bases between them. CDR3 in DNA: TGTGCCAGCAGCTTAGCGGGGCCCACGAATGGTTCACCCCTCCACTTT. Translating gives CASSLAGPTNGSPLHF.

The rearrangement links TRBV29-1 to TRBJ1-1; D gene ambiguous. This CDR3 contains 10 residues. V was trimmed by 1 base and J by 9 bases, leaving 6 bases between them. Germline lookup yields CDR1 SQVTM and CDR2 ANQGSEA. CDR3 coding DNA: TGCAGCGTTGAAGTCCACCAAGCTTTCTTT. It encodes CSVEVHQAFF.

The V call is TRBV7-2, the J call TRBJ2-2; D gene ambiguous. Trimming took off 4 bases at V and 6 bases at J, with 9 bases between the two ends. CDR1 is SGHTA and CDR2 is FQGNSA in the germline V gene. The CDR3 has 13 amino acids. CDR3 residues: CASSWSSPGELFF. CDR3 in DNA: TGTGCCAGCAGCTGGAGTTCCCCCGGGGAGCTGTTTTTT.

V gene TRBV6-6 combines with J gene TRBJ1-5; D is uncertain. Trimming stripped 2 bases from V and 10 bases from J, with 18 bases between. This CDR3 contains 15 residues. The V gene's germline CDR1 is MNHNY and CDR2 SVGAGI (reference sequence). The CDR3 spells CASSYGRAISQPQHF. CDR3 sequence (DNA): TGTGCCAGCAGTTACGGCAGAGCAATCAGTCAACCCCAGCATTTT.

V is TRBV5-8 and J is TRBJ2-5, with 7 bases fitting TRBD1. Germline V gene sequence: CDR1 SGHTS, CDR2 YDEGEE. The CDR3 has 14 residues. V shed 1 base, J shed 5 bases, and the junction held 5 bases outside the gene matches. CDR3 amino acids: CASSLRRGFETQYF. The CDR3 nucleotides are TGTGCCAGCAGCTTGCGCAGGGGGTTTGAGACCCAGTACTTC.

The DNA of the CDR3 is TGTGCCAGCAGCGTTGGCGGGCCCTACGAGCAGTACTTC. Its translation is CASSVGGPYEQYF. V is TRBV7-6 and J is TRBJ2-7; the D gene is possibly TRBD2 (5 bases). The V end was cut by 5 bases, the J end by 2 bases, with 10 bases between. The CDR3 extends over 13 amino acids. The V gene's germline CDR1 is SGHVS and CDR2 FNYEAQ.

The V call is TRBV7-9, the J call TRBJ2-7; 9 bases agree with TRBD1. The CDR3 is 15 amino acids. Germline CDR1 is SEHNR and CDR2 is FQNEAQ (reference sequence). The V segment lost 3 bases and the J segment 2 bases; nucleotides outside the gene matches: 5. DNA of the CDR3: TGTGCCAGCAGCTTGTTGGGACAGGGAGCCTACGAGCAGTACTTC. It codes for CASSLLGQGAYEQYF.

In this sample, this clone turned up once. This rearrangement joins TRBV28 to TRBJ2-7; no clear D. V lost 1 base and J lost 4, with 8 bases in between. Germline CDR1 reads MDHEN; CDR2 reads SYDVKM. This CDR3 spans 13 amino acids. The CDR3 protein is CASSLFRRYEQYF. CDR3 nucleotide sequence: TGTGCCAGCAGTTTATTTAGGCGGTACGAGCAGTACTTC.

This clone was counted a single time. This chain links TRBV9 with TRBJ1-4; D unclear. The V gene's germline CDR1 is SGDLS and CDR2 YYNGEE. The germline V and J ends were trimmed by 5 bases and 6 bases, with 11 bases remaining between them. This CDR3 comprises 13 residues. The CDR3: CASRGSPDEKLFF. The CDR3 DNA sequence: TGTGCCAGCAGGGGGTCTCCGGATGAAAAACTGTTTTTT.

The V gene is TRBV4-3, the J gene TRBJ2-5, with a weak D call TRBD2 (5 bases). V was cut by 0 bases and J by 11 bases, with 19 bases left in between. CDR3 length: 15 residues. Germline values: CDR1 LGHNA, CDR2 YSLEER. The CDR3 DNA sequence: TGCGCCAGCAGCCAAGAGCGCGGGCGCCCTAGAGAGCAGTACTTC. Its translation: CASSQERGRPREQYF.

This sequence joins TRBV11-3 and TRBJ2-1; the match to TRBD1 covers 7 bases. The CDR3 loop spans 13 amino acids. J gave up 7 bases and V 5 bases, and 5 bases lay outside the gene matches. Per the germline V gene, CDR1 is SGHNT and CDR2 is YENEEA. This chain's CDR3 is CASSEGARNEQFF. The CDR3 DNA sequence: TGTGCCAGCAGCGAGGGGGCGCGGAATGAGCAGTTCTTC.

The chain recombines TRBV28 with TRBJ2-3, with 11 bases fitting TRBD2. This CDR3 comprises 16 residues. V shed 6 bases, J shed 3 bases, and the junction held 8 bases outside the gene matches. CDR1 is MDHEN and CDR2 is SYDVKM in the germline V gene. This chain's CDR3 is CASSSPTSGKTDTQYF. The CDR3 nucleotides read TGTGCCAGCAGCAGCCCGACTAGCGGGAAAACAGATACGCAGTATTTT.

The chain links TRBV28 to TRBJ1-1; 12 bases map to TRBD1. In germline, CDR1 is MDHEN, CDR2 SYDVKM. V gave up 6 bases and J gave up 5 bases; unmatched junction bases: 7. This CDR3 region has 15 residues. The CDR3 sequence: CASSPGQGAWTEAFF. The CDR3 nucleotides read TGTGCCAGCAGCCCGGGACAGGGGGCGTGGACTGAAGCTTTCTTT.

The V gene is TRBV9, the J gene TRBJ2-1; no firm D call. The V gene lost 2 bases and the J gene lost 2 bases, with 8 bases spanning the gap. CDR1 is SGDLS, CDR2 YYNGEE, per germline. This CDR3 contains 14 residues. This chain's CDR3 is CASSVESTYNEQFF. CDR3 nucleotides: TGTGCCAGCAGCGTGGAGTCAACCTACAATGAGCAGTTCTTC.

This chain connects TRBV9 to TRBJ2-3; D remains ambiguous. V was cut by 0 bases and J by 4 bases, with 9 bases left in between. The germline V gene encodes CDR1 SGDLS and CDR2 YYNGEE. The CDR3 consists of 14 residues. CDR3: CASSVAKSPDTQYF. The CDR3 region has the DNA TGTGCCAGCAGCGTAGCGAAGTCCCCAGATACGCAGTATTTT.

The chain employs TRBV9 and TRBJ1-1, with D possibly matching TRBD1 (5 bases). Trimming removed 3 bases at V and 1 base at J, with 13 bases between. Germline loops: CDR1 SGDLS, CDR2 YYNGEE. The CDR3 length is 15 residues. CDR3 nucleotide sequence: TGTGCCAGCAGCGATCTCTTCGGGGGGAACACTGAAGCTTTCTTT. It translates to CASSDLFGGNTEAFF.

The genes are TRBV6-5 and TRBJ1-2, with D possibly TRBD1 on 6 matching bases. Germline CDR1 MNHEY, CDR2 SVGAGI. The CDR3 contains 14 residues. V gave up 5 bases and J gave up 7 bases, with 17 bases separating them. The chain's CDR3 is CASSAFLGTTGYTF. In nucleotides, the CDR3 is TGTGCCAGCAGTGCGTTCCTCGGGACAACTGGCTACACCTTC.

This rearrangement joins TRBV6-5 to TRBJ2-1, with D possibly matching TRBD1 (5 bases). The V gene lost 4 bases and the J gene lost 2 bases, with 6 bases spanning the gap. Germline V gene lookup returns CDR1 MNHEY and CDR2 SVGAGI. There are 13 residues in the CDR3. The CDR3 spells CASSLGAYNEQFF. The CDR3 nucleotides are TGTGCCAGCAGTTTAGGGGCCTACAATGAGCAGTTCTTC.

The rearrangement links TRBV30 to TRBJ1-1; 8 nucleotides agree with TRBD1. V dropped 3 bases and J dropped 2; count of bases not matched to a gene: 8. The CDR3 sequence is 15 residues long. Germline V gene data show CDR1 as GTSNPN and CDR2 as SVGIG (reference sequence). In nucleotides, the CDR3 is TGTGCCTGGAGGGTTACAGGGGGTCAAAACACTGAAGCTTTCTTT. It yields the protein CAWRVTGGQNTEAFF.